This is a list of T cell receptor beta chains from one sample in a study of vaccination and CD4 T cells after COVID-19. Each CDR3 protein gets one entry after TCRdb re-called the PCR reads with MiXCR. In the table there are fewer than 10,000 distinct CDR3 sequences, 45% to 60% of which are singletons. No antigen has been identified for these receptors. The sequencing input was CD4+ T cells from blood, cultured in vitro. These receptors all come from a human donor who had recovered from COVID-19. Each CDR3 is given with its conserved first and last residue. D genes are given only for firm matches. Clone size is stated in some rows and not others, as once, few, many or a class when expanded.

clone_size: NA
d_call: TRBD2
j_call: TRBJ2-1
v_call: TRBV20-1
cdr3_nt: TGCAGTGCTAGGTTGACTAGCGGGAGGGCTTACAATGAGCAGTTCTTC
cdr3_aa: CSARLTSGRAYNEQFF

clone_size: few
d_call: NA
j_call: TRBJ1-5
v_call: TRBV28
cdr3_nt: TGTGCCAGCAGTGACTCCACATCCTTGAATCAGCCCCAGCATTTT
cdr3_aa: CASSDSTSLNQPQHF

clone_size: NA
d_call: TRBD1
j_call: TRBJ1-6
v_call: TRBV5-4
cdr3_nt: TGTGCCAGCAGGCAATCACAGACAGGGACCGGTTCACCCCTCCACTTT
cdr3_aa: CASRQSQTGTGSPLHF

clone_size: NA
d_call: TRBD1
j_call: TRBJ2-2
v_call: TRBV20-1
cdr3_nt: TGCAGTGCTAGTCCCGCCGGGGGACAGGGGGGCACCGGGGAGCTGTTTTTT
cdr3_aa: CSASPAGGQGGTGELFF

clone_size: once
d_call: NA
j_call: TRBJ1-5
v_call: TRBV28
cdr3_nt: TGTGCCAGCAGCCTTACCCAGGGAGTCGGCAATCAGCCCCAGCATTTT
cdr3_aa: CASSLTQGVGNQPQHF

clone_size: NA
d_call: TRBD2
j_call: TRBJ2-3
v_call: TRBV7-9
cdr3_nt: TGTGCCAGCAGCCCCTTTCGCCCTGCGGGGGGCACAGATACGCAGTATTTT
cdr3_aa: CASSPFRPAGGTDTQYF

clone_size: few
d_call: NA
j_call: TRBJ2-1
v_call: TRBV20-1
cdr3_nt: TGCAGTGCTCCTCGTTCCTTGGGTTACAATGAGCAGTTCTTC
cdr3_aa: CSAPRSLGYNEQFF

clone_size: NA
d_call: TRBD1
j_call: TRBJ1-4
v_call: TRBV5-4
cdr3_nt: TGTGCCAGCAGCCACACAGGGGCGCGAAATGAAAAACTGTTTTTT
cdr3_aa: CASSHTGARNEKLFF

clone_size: NA
d_call: TRBD2
j_call: TRBJ2-3
v_call: TRBV9
cdr3_nt: TGTGCCAGCAGCCCATCGACTAGCGGGAGCCTCCTCAGGCGCACAGATACGCAGTATTTT
cdr3_aa: CASSPSTSGSLLRRTDTQYF

clone_size: NA
d_call: TRBD1
j_call: TRBJ1-1
v_call: TRBV6-1
cdr3_nt: TGTGCCAGCAGGGGACAGGGCTTTAACACTGAAGCTTTCTTT
cdr3_aa: CASRGQGFNTEAFF

clone_size: NA
d_call: TRBD1
j_call: TRBJ1-3
v_call: TRBV19
cdr3_nt: TGTGCCAGTACTCGCCCCGGACAGGAAATCTCTGGAAACACCATATATTTT
cdr3_aa: CASTRPGQEISGNTIYF

clone_size: few
d_call: NA
j_call: TRBJ1-5
v_call: TRBV7-9
cdr3_nt: TGTGCCAGCAGCTCACAGGGTGGCAATCAGCCCCAGCATTTT
cdr3_aa: CASSSQGGNQPQHF

clone_size: NA
d_call: NA
j_call: TRBJ1-1
v_call: TRBV12-3/TRBV12-4
cdr3_nt: TGTGCCAGCAGCTACAGGGTGGACACTGAAGCTTTCTTT
cdr3_aa: CASSYRVDTEAFF

clone_size: NA
d_call: NA
j_call: TRBJ1-1
v_call: TRBV2
cdr3_nt: TGTGCCAGCGGCCTTGGTACGAACACTGAAGCTTTCTTT
cdr3_aa: CASGLGTNTEAFF

clone_size: NA
d_call: NA
j_call: TRBJ2-7
v_call: TRBV9
cdr3_nt: TGTGCCAGCAGTGCCGACTTCTACGAGCAGTACTTC
cdr3_aa: CASSADFYEQYF

clone_size: NA
d_call: NA
j_call: TRBJ2-2
v_call: TRBV19
cdr3_nt: TGTGCCAGTAGTAGAAGAAAGAACACCGGGGAGCTGTTTTTT
cdr3_aa: CASSRRKNTGELFF

clone_size: once
d_call: NA
j_call: TRBJ2-1
v_call: TRBV9
cdr3_nt: TGTGCCAGCAGCGTAAGGCCGGTCACGAATGAGCAGTTCTTC
cdr3_aa: CASSVRPVTNEQFF

clone_size: NA
d_call: TRBD2
j_call: TRBJ2-3
v_call: TRBV7-8
cdr3_nt: TGTGCCAGCAGCGTACCCAGAATGCGGGAGGCGGTCCCTACGCAGTATTTT
cdr3_aa: CASSVPRMREAVPTQYF

clone_size: NA
d_call: NA
j_call: TRBJ2-4
v_call: TRBV20-1
cdr3_nt: TGCACTGCTGCGTTAGCGACTCCAGCCAAAAACATTCAGTACTTC
cdr3_aa: CTAALATPAKNIQYF

clone_size: NA
d_call: TRBD2
j_call: TRBJ2-7
v_call: TRBV11-2
cdr3_nt: TGTGCCAGCAGCTTAGGGACTAGCGGGGCCCCCTACGAGCAGTACTTC
cdr3_aa: CASSLGTSGAPYEQYF

clone_size: once
d_call: TRBD2
j_call: TRBJ2-1
v_call: TRBV20-1
cdr3_nt: TGCAGTGCCCAAGGGACTAGCGGGGTACGACAGCAGTTCTTC
cdr3_aa: CSAQGTSGVRQQFF

clone_size: NA
d_call: TRBD2
j_call: TRBJ2-7
v_call: TRBV29-1
cdr3_nt: TGCAGCGTTTTAGCGGGATGGACCTACGAGCAGTACTTC
cdr3_aa: CSVLAGWTYEQYF

clone_size: NA
d_call: TRBD1
j_call: TRBJ2-6
v_call: TRBV2
cdr3_nt: TGTGCCAGCAGCCTCACAGGGGTGGAGGCTGGGGCCAACGTCCTGACTTTC
cdr3_aa: CASSLTGVEAGANVLTF

clone_size: few
d_call: NA
j_call: TRBJ1-4
v_call: TRBV5-1
cdr3_nt: TGCGCCAGCAGCCCCGGCAGTGGAAATGAAAAACTGTTTTTT
cdr3_aa: CASSPGSGNEKLFF

clone_size: once
d_call: TRBD2
j_call: TRBJ2-2
v_call: TRBV10-3
cdr3_nt: TGTGCCATCATGGGTAGCGGGGGGACCGGGGAGCTGTTTTTT
cdr3_aa: CAIMGSGGTGELFF

clone_size: few
d_call: TRBD2
j_call: TRBJ2-4
v_call: TRBV20-1
cdr3_nt: TGCAGTGCTAGGTCAGGGGGGCTAGCGGGGACCTCCCGAAGCATTCAGTACTTC
cdr3_aa: CSARSGGLAGTSRSIQYF

clone_size: few
d_call: NA
j_call: TRBJ1-5
v_call: TRBV28
cdr3_nt: TGTGCCAGCAGTTATGGGGCAGGAGGTGGCAATCAGCCCCAGCATTTT
cdr3_aa: CASSYGAGGGNQPQHF

clone_size: NA
d_call: TRBD1
j_call: TRBJ2-2
v_call: TRBV28
cdr3_nt: TGTGCCACAAGACAGGGAGCAGGGACCGGGGAGCTGTTTTTT
cdr3_aa: CATRQGAGTGELFF

clone_size: NA
d_call: NA
j_call: TRBJ1-2
v_call: TRBV6-1
cdr3_nt: TGTGCCAGCAGTCCTACTTGGGGGGATCATGGCTACACCTTC
cdr3_aa: CASSPTWGDHGYTF

clone_size: few
d_call: TRBD1
j_call: TRBJ1-1
v_call: TRBV27
cdr3_nt: TGTGCCAGCAGTTTATCAAGAGGACAGGGTGGGAACACTGAAGCTTTCTTT
cdr3_aa: CASSLSRGQGGNTEAFF

clone_size: NA
d_call: NA
j_call: TRBJ1-3
v_call: TRBV9
cdr3_nt: TGTGCCAGCAGCCTGGACGTGGGTAGAAACACCATATATTTT
cdr3_aa: CASSLDVGRNTIYF

clone_size: NA
d_call: TRBD1
j_call: TRBJ2-7
v_call: TRBV5-1
cdr3_nt: TGCGCCAGCAGCTTGGGACCGACAGGGGCTCAGTACGAGCAGTACTTC
cdr3_aa: CASSLGPTGAQYEQYF

clone_size: NA
d_call: NA
j_call: TRBJ2-3
v_call: TRBV7-8
cdr3_nt: TGTGCCAGCAGCCACGGACCCACAGATACGCAGTATTTT
cdr3_aa: CASSHGPTDTQYF

clone_size: NA
d_call: TRBD1
j_call: TRBJ1-2
v_call: TRBV20-1
cdr3_nt: TGCAGTGCTAGAGATATCGGGACAGGGTACGGCTACACCTTC
cdr3_aa: CSARDIGTGYGYTF

clone_size: NA
d_call: NA
j_call: TRBJ2-3
v_call: TRBV6-5
cdr3_nt: TGTGCCAGCAGTTACTCGATCGGGATTAGCACAGATACGCAGTATTTT
cdr3_aa: CASSYSIGISTDTQYF

clone_size: NA
d_call: TRBD2
j_call: TRBJ2-7
v_call: TRBV20-1
cdr3_nt: TGCAGTGCTAGACGAATAGCGGGGGCACTGAGTGAGCAGTACTTC
cdr3_aa: CSARRIAGALSEQYF

clone_size: NA
d_call: NA
j_call: TRBJ2-5
v_call: TRBV27
cdr3_nt: TGTGCCAGCAGTGAATACCAAGAGACCCAGTACTTC
cdr3_aa: CASSEYQETQYF

clone_size: NA
d_call: TRBD1
j_call: TRBJ1-2
v_call: TRBV29-1
cdr3_nt: TGCAGCGTCCAACCACAGGGGCGCGGTGTGTATGGCTACACCTTC
cdr3_aa: CSVQPQGRGVYGYTF

clone_size: NA
d_call: NA
j_call: TRBJ1-1
v_call: TRBV28
cdr3_nt: TGTGCCAGCAGTTTATCGCGACAGGAAAGCGAAGCTTTCTTT
cdr3_aa: CASSLSRQESEAFF

clone_size: NA
d_call: TRBD2
j_call: TRBJ2-3
v_call: TRBV7-9
cdr3_nt: TGTGCCAGCAGCCCCCTGGGACTAGTCCTGCATACGCAGTATTTT
cdr3_aa: CASSPLGLVLHTQYF

clone_size: NA
d_call: TRBD1
j_call: TRBJ2-7
v_call: TRBV20-1
cdr3_nt: TGCAGTGCTAGAGCCCCCGACAGGGGGGACTACGAGCAGTACTTC
cdr3_aa: CSARAPDRGDYEQYF

clone_size: NA
d_call: NA
j_call: TRBJ2-3
v_call: TRBV7-2
cdr3_nt: TGTGCCAGCAGCCCCTCCCATCGGGGGCCAGATACGCAGTATTTT
cdr3_aa: CASSPSHRGPDTQYF

clone_size: NA
d_call: TRBD2
j_call: TRBJ2-7
v_call: TRBV10-3
cdr3_nt: TGTGCCATCGGGGGGGTTGGCGGGCCCGCCTACGAGCAGTACTTC
cdr3_aa: CAIGGVGGPAYEQYF

clone_size: few
d_call: TRBD1
j_call: TRBJ2-2
v_call: TRBV6-5
cdr3_nt: TGTGCCAGCAGTTATACAGGGGGATCGAGCACCGGGGAGCTGTTTTTT
cdr3_aa: CASSYTGGSSTGELFF